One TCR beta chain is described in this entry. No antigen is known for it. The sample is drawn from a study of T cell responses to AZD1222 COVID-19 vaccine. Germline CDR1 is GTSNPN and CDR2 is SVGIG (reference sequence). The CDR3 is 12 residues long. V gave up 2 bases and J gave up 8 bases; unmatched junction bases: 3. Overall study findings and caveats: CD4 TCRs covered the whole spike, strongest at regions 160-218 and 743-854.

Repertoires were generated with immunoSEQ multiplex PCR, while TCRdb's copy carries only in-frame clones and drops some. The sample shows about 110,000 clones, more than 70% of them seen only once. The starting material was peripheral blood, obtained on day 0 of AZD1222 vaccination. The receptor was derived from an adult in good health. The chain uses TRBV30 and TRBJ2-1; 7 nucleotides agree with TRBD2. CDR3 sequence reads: CAWSQRGDEQFF. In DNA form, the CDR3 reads TGTGCCTGGAGTCAACGGGGGGATGAGCAGTTCTTC.